The entry below describes one TCR beta chain. The CDR3 loop spans 16 amino acids. V dropped 5 bases and J dropped 0; count of bases not matched to a gene: 7. Looked up from germline, CDR1 is SEHNR and CDR2 is FQNEAQ (reference sequence). The source of the sample is a study of blood T cell repertoires in COVID-19. Looking at the study overall: The United States, Italy and Spain provided the acute and convalescent COVID-19 samples. Sources were T cells, B-cell-depleted T cells, or PBMCs; the material itself was cDNA or gDNA.

Per the original data handling: Scientists estimated how many nucleated cells there were by amplifying reference gene primers. This table comes from immunoSEQ multiplex PCR, and its TCRdb copy is limited to in-frame clones, with some not included. The D gene and trimming were derived from the DNA, and the V and J assignments and clone size from that table. The repertoire has approximately 82,000 clones, around 89% of them found once; the top ten carry about 14%. This clonotype was obtained from a man between 70 and 80 years old with active or convalescent COVID-19. The specimen sequenced was peripheral blood. The chain joins TRBV7-9 to TRBJ1-3; TRBD1 agrees at 7 bases. The CDR3: CASSRDSASSGNTIYF. The CDR3 nucleotides are TGTGCCAGCAGCCGGGACAGTGCCTCCTCTGGAAACACCATATATTTT.